This TCR beta chain was identified during a study of cytomegalovirus exposure and HLA in healthy donors. General observations from the study: Researchers had no immune exposure information except CMV serostatus available.

Concerning this clone itself: Antigen specificity is unknown.

60 Vbeta and 13 Jbeta primers were used in PCR. The method was immunoSEQ multiplex PCR; TCRdb's version includes in-frame clones alone and lacks a portion of them. The listing contains 150,000 or so clones. Germline V gene sequence: CDR1 LGHNA, CDR2 YNFKEQ. The CDR3 has 13 amino acids. V shed 1 base and J shed 2 bases, with 5 bases lying between them. This rearrangement joins TRBV4-2 to TRBJ2-5; tentative D call: TRBD2 (5 bases). The TCR was taken from a woman in her 50s in good health and CMV-seronegative. Material for sequencing was PBMCs. The CDR3 sequence: CASSQGGQETQYF. In DNA form, the CDR3 reads TGTGCCAGCAGCCAAGGAGGGCAAGAGACCCAGTACTTC.